A single sample is the source of the 25 T cell receptor beta chains below, sequenced in a study of OX40 agonist ivuxolimab in advanced cancers. Using immunoSEQ multiplex PCR, the repertoire was profiled, and TCRdb retains in-frame clones only, with some absent. The sample holds around 150,000 clones, roughly 94% seen once. Material: CD4+ or CD8+ T cells sorted from blood, obtained in a trial of the OX40 agonist ivuxolimab. The source of these receptors is an adult with an advanced solid tumor such as melanoma, head and neck, liver or kidney cancer.

V is TRBV11-3 and J is TRBJ1-1; D is possibly TRBD1 (6 bases). Germline CDR1 reads SGHNT; CDR2 reads YENEEA. The V end lost 2 bases, the J end lost 1 base, and 8 bases lay between the germline ends. This CDR3 is 14 amino acids long. This chain's CDR3 is CASSLRGSNTEAFF. CDR3 bases: TGTGCCAGCAGCTTAAGGGGGTCGAACACTGAAGCTTTCTTT.

This rearrangement joins TRBV5-6 to TRBJ2-7, with 7 bases aligning to TRBD2. This CDR3 has 15 amino acids. The V gene's germline CDR1 is SGHDT and CDR2 YYEEEE. V shed 4 bases, J shed 0 bases, and the junction held 7 bases outside the gene matches. The CDR3 DNA follows: TGTGCCAGCAGCCGCGGGGGACGGATCTCCTACGAGCAGTACTTC. The encoded protein is CASSRGGRISYEQYF.

V usage is TRBV5-1 and J usage is TRBJ2-5; D is ambiguous. CDR3 length: 14 amino acids. V was cut by 6 bases and J by 5 bases, with 17 bases left in between. Per the germline V gene, CDR1 is SGHRS and CDR2 is YFSETQ. The DNA for the CDR3 is TGCGCCAGCAAAGACCTCCTTGGAGTCGAGACCCAGTACTTC. This sequence encodes CASKDLLGVETQYF.

The V call is TRBV5-1, the J call TRBJ2-5, with a weak D call TRBD1 (6 bases). Looked up from germline, CDR1 is SGHRS and CDR2 is YFSETQ. The length of the CDR3 is 14 residues. The germline V and J ends were trimmed by 0 bases and 4 bases, with 10 bases remaining between them. CDR3 nucleotides: TGCGCCAGCAGCTTGGCAGGGGCAGGAGAGACCCAGTACTTC. It specifies CASSLAGAGETQYF.

The chain recombines TRBV10-3 with TRBJ2-7; D could derive from TRBD1 or TRBD2 (5 bases each). Germline V CDR1 and CDR2: ENHRY, SYGVKD. V lost 0 bases, J lost 3 bases, and 15 bases lay in between. The CDR3 length is 16 residues. Here the CDR3 reads CAISESLGTSFYEQYF. CDR3 DNA: TGTGCCATCAGTGAGTCCTTAGGGACCTCATTCTACGAGCAGTACTTC.

The gene calls are TRBV6-6 and TRBJ1-5, with D tentatively TRBD1 (6 bases). Germline values: CDR1 MNHNY, CDR2 SVGAGI (reference sequence). The CDR3 contains 16 residues. Trimming removed 6 bases from V and 1 base from J, with 16 bases in between. CDR3 sequence reads: CASRSQGSRSNQPQHF. DNA of the CDR3: TGTGCCAGCAGATCCCAGGGGAGTCGGAGCAATCAGCCCCAGCATTTT.

The V gene is TRBV2, the J gene TRBJ1-1; perhaps TRBD1 as D (5 bases). CDR1 and CDR2 from the germline V gene are SNHLY and FYNNEI. V lost 4 bases, J lost 4 bases, and 13 bases lay in between. This CDR3 has 14 residues. The CDR3 bases are TGTGCCAGCAGTGCAGTTGAGGGGATCACTGAAGCTTTCTTT. Translating it yields CASSAVEGITEAFF.

This clone appeared once. The chain joins TRBV6-5 to TRBJ2-6; possibly TRBD2 for D (6 bases). The V and J ends lost 6 bases and 1 base respectively, with 10 bases between them. Germline V lookup: CDR1 MNHEY, CDR2 SVGAGI. The length of the CDR3 is 15 residues. CDR3 coding DNA: TGTGCCAGCAGCTTTCGGGGGTCTGGGGCCAACGTCCTGACTTTC. It is translated as CASSFRGSGANVLTF.

The chain employs TRBV7-7 and TRBJ2-5, with a tentative D call TRBD2 (8 bases). Germline CDR1 and CDR2: SSHAT and FNYEAQ (reference sequence). The V and J ends lost 5 bases and 4 bases respectively, with 14 bases between them. This CDR3 has 14 amino acids. The CDR3 loop is CASSQGGLVETQYF. The CDR3, as DNA: TGTGCCAGCAGCCAGGGGGGACTAGTAGAGACCCAGTACTTC.

The chain is built from TRBV5-1 and TRBJ2-1; TRBD1 aligns across 7 bases. The germline CDR1 and CDR2 sequences are SGHRS and YFSETQ. V was pared by 4 bases and J by 8 bases, with 12 bases of the junction left unmatched. CDR3 size: 15 residues. CDR3 nucleotide sequence: TGCGCCAGCAGCAGACAGGGTAACCGAGAGGATGAGCAGTTCTTC. This sequence encodes CASSRQGNREDEQFF.

The CDR3: CASSQAYREQETQYF. The CDR3 region has the DNA TGCGCCAGCAGCCAAGCTTACCGGGAGCAAGAGACCCAGTACTTC. The V and J genes are TRBV4-3 and TRBJ2-5; D perhaps matches TRBD2 (6 bases). This CDR3 is 15 amino acids long. Germline lookup yields CDR1 LGHNA and CDR2 YSLEER. Deletions cut 1 base from V and 2 bases from J, with 11 bases between.

The genes are TRBV15 and TRBJ2-7; 9 bases line up with TRBD2. Germline CDR1 reads LNHNV; CDR2 reads YYDKDF (reference sequence). J gave up 7 bases and V 3 bases, and 10 bases lay outside the gene matches. The CDR3 consists of 15 residues. CDR3 in amino acids: CATSSVAGAWKEQYF. CDR3 nucleotides: TGTGCCACCAGCAGTGTAGCGGGAGCATGGAAAGAGCAGTACTTC.

The chain carries TRBV7-2 and TRBJ2-5, with TRBD2 as a possible D gene (5 bases). V was trimmed by 2 bases and J by 5 bases, leaving 21 bases between them. Germline CDR1 and CDR2: SGHTA and FQGNSA. This CDR3 has 17 amino acids. The DNA of the CDR3 is TGTGCCAGCAGCTTAAATGATGGACTCCTGAGTGGGGAGACCCAGTACTTC. This sequence encodes CASSLNDGLLSGETQYF.

The CDR3 bases are TGTGCCAGCAGCTTAGTAGCGGGGGGCTTAGACATTCAGTACTTC. It specifies CASSLVAGGLDIQYF. The chain combines TRBV7-2 with TRBJ2-4; 10 bases fit TRBD2. The CDR3 is 15 residues long. J was trimmed by 8 bases and V by 1 base; bases with no gene match: 5. CDR1 and CDR2 (germline): SGHTA, FQGNSA.

This chain joins TRBV7-9 and TRBJ2-5; 9 bases fit TRBD2. The CDR3 loop spans 15 amino acids. The V gene's germline CDR1 is SEHNR and CDR2 FQNEAQ (reference sequence). Trimming at V came to 2 bases and at J to 4 bases, leaving 5 bases not matched to a gene. This chain's CDR3 is CASSLSLLAGETQYF. The CDR3 DNA sequence: TGTGCCAGCAGCTTATCTTTACTAGCGGGAGAGACCCAGTACTTC. The complete variable domain, with remaining parts taken from reference TRBV7-9 and TRBJ2-5, reads DTGVSQNPRHKITKRGQNVTFRCDPISEHNRLYWYRQTLGQGPEFLTYFQNEAQLEKSRLLSDRFSAERPKGSFSTLEIQRTEQGDSAMYLCASSLSLLAGETQYFGPGTRLLVL.

The chain joins TRBV29-1 to TRBJ1-2, with D maybe TRBD1 (5 bases). In germline, CDR1 is SQVTM, CDR2 ANQGSEA. The CDR3 is 14 amino acids. The V end was cut by 3 bases, the J end by 2 bases, with 13 bases between. CDR3 sequence reads: CSVEEQGRNYGYTF. Here the CDR3 DNA reads TGCAGCGTTGAGGAGCAGGGCAGAAACTATGGCTACACCTTC.

The chain carries TRBV19 and TRBJ2-1, with 8 bases identical to TRBD2. With V trimmed by 8 bases and J by 6 bases, 15 bases remained unmatched. The length of the CDR3 is 16 residues. Germline V gene sequence: CDR1 LNHDA, CDR2 SQIVND (reference sequence). CDR3 residues: CASSDPGTRGSNEQFF. DNA of the CDR3: TGTGCCAGTTCCGATCCCGGGACTAGGGGGTCCAATGAGCAGTTCTTC.

Concerning this clone: This sample also contains other DNA sequences that code for the same CDR3. This chain links TRBV18 with TRBJ2-5; D not certain. V lost 3 bases to trimming and J lost 1 base, with 0 bases between them. Germline CDR1 and CDR2: KGHSH and LQKENI. The length of the CDR3 is 11 residues. DNA for the CDR3: TGTGCCAGCTCACCCCAAGAGACCCAGTACTTC. It encodes CASSPQETQYF.

The rearrangement links TRBV5-1 to TRBJ2-3; 14 bases are shared with TRBD2. The CDR3 is made up of 18 amino acids. CDR1 and CDR2 from the germline V gene are SGHRS and YFSETQ. V lost 4 bases and J lost 1; bases outside the gene matches: 8. CDR3 region: CASSVPGLAGVGTDTQYF. The CDR3 DNA reads TGCGCCAGCAGCGTCCCGGGACTAGCGGGGGTAGGCACAGATACGCAGTATTTT.

The chain is built from TRBV25-1 and TRBJ2-7; the match to TRBD1 covers 7 bases. CDR1 is MGHDK, CDR2 SYGVNS, per germline. The CDR3 has 13 amino acids. The V and J ends lost 2 bases and 6 bases, in that order; junction bases with no gene match: 4. In DNA, the CDR3 is TGTGCCAGCAGTGAAAACAGGGGACGCGAGCAGTACTTC. As protein: CASSENRGREQYF.

Concerning this clone itself: An end of the junction differs from the germline gene, which may be a read error. V usage is TRBV7-3 and J usage is TRBJ1-1, with 8 bases that match TRBD1. In germline, CDR1 is SGHTA, CDR2 FQGTGA. The CDR3 spans 16 residues. The chain's CDR3 is CASSLIAGQGAGEAFF. The CDR3 DNA follows: TGTGCCAGCAGTTTAATTGCGGGGCAGGGGGCAGGTGAAGCTTTCTTT.

This chain links TRBV6-1 with TRBJ1-5; 7 bases map to TRBD1. CDR3 size: 13 residues. J lost 7 bases, V lost 5 bases, and 5 bases had no gene match. From germline, CDR1 is MNHNS and CDR2 SASEGT. The CDR3 protein is CASSPDRAQPQHF. In DNA, the CDR3 is TGTGCCAGCAGTCCCGACAGGGCCCAGCCCCAGCATTTT.

This sequence joins TRBV6-6 and TRBJ1-3; D remains ambiguous. The CDR3 loop spans 16 amino acids. Per the germline V gene, CDR1 is MNHNY and CDR2 is SVGAGI (reference sequence). With 2 bases removed from V and 1 base from J, the gap between germline ends came to 12 bases. In nucleotides, the CDR3 is TGTGCCAGCAGTTACCCACACGGTCAATCTGGAAACACCATATATTTT. It codes for CASSYPHGQSGNTIYF.

The rearrangement uses TRBV19 and TRBJ2-7, with 9 nucleotides matching TRBD1. Germline CDR1 is LNHDA and CDR2 is SQIVND (reference sequence). CDR3 size: 16 residues. V lost 0 bases, J lost 7 bases, and 10 bases stayed unmatched. The CDR3 reads CASSIEGTGSPVEQYF. CDR3 coding DNA: TGTGCCAGTAGTATAGAGGGGACAGGGTCCCCGGTGGAGCAGTACTTC.

The chain is built from TRBV5-1 and TRBJ2-1; 9 nucleotides line up with TRBD1. Germline V gene data show CDR1 as SGHRS and CDR2 as YFSETQ. Losses at the gene ends were 3 bases for V and 9 bases for J; bases not matched to a gene: 13. The CDR3 contains 16 residues. The CDR3 sequence is CASSSLGQGLGTEQFF. DNA for the CDR3: TGCGCCAGCAGCTCGCTTGGACAGGGGCTGGGTACTGAGCAGTTCTTC.